A selection of T cell receptor beta chains follows, all from one sample in a study of beta chain features in type 1 diabetes. Libraries were prepared by immunoSEQ multiplex PCR; TCRdb keeps only in-frame clonotypes and omits some of them. The table has just over 450,000 clones, approximately 30% seen once; the top ten hold around 0.065%. Sequenced sample: naive CD4+ T cells from blood. These receptors were obtained from a man in his late teens or twenties in good health. Each CDR3 is given with its conserved first and last residue. Each record gives: clone size, J gene, V gene, D gene, CDR3 protein, CDR3 DNA. D genes are given only for firm matches. Some rows mark clone size as missing; the rest say once, few, many or name a class of expanded clone.

. TRBJ2-7 TRBV10-3 TRBD1 CAISPGQGYEQYF TGTGCCATCAGCCCGGGACAGGGCTACGAGCAGTACTTC
. TRBJ2-1 TRBV5-1 . CASSLGLAWNEQFF TGCGCCAGCAGCTTGGGTCTAGCGTGGAATGAGCAGTTCTTC
once TRBJ2-7 TRBV15 . CATSRDRRKGQYF TGTGCCACCAGCAGAGATCGAAGAAAGGGGCAGTACTTC
. TRBJ1-1 TRBV7-6 . CASRGNTEAFF TGTGCCAGCAGAGGGAACACTGAAGCTTTCTTT
. TRBJ1-1 TRBV28 . CASGRGLNTEAFF TGTGCCAGCGGAAGGGGACTGAACACTGAAGCTTTCTTT
. TRBJ1-5 TRBV7-2 . CASSLTRGLDQPQHF TGTGCCAGCAGCCTTACCAGGGGACTGGATCAGCCCCAGCATTTT
. TRBJ2-7 TRBV28 TRBD2 CASSITSGSTYEQYF TGTGCCAGCAGTATTACTAGCGGTAGTACCTACGAGCAGTACTTC
. TRBJ2-7 TRBV7-3 TRBD2 CATRGTSGAYEQYF TGTGCCACCAGGGGGACTAGCGGAGCCTACGAGCAGTACTTC
. TRBJ1-3 TRBV9 . CASSVDRGSIYF TGTGCCAGCAGCGTAGATAGGGGGTCCATATATTTT
. TRBJ2-4 TRBV19 . CASSPGTPRAKNIQYF TGTGCCAGTAGTCCCGGGACCCCTCGAGCCAAAAACATTCAGTACTTC
. TRBJ2-2 TRBV30 TRBD1 CAWKQGASRTGELFF TGTGCCTGGAAACAGGGGGCCTCGAGGACCGGGGAGCTGTTTTTT
few TRBJ2-7 TRBV12-5 . CASGLSGIYEQYF TGTGCTAGTGGTTTATCGGGGATCTACGAGCAGTACTTC
. TRBJ2-7 TRBV7-3 . CASSLWDLGEQYF TGTGCCAGCAGCCTGTGGGACCTGGGCGAGCAGTACTTC
. TRBJ1-3 TRBV30 TRBD1 CAWSPIGTGRGNTIYF TGTGCCTGGAGTCCAATCGGGACAGGGAGAGGAAACACCATATATTTT
. TRBJ1-5 TRBV18 . CASSGQSNQPQHF TGTGCCAGCTCCGGACAGAGCAATCAGCCCCAGCATTTT
. TRBJ1-1 TRBV9 . CASSVEINTEAFF TGTGCCAGCAGCGTAGAGATTAACACTGAAGCTTTCTTT
few TRBJ1-2 TRBV20-1 . CSATGYGYTF TGCAGTGCCACGGGGTACGGCTACACCTTC
. TRBJ1-2 TRBV28 TRBD1 CASSGSGTGGYGYTF TGTGCCAGCAGTGGCTCCGGGACAGGGGGGTATGGCTACACCTTC
few TRBJ1-6 TRBV30 TRBD1 CAWKVTGANSPLHF TGTGCCTGGAAAGTCACAGGGGCCAATTCACCCCTCCACTTT
. TRBJ1-2 TRBV7-6 TRBD1 CASSTWTGSRGNYGYTF TGTGCCAGCAGCACGTGGACAGGGTCCAGGGGGAACTATGGCTACACCTTC
few TRBJ1-1 TRBV5-4 . CASSLAVPLNTEAFF TGTGCCAGCAGCTTGGCGGTCCCCCTGAACACTGAAGCTTTCTTT
few TRBJ2-7 TRBV7-9 . CASSLNQAFYEQYF TGTGCCAGCAGCTTAAACCAGGCTTTCTACGAGCAGTACTTC
few TRBJ2-7 TRBV7-9 . CASSPVGGAPQREQYF TGTGCCAGCAGCCCAGTCGGGGGAGCGCCCCAGAGGGAGCAGTACTTC
few TRBJ2-7 TRBV28 . CASSLAGDYEQYF TGTGCCAGCAGTTTAGCAGGGGACTACGAGCAGTACTTC
. TRBJ2-4 TRBV6-1 TRBD1 CASSVGQGATDIQYF TGTGCCAGCAGTGTAGGACAGGGGGCCACGGACATTCAGTACTTC
. TRBJ2-1 TRBV4-3 TRBD2 CASSQGLAGAVYNEQFF TGCGCCAGCAGCCAGGGACTAGCGGGAGCAGTCTACAATGAGCAGTTCTTC
. TRBJ2-1 TRBV19 . CASSIVPNEQFF TGTGCCAGTAGTATTGTTCCCAATGAGCAGTTCTTC
. TRBJ2-1 TRBV29-1 TRBD2 CSVESGRAMNEQFF TGCAGCGTTGAAAGCGGGAGGGCCATGAATGAGCAGTTCTTC
. TRBJ1-5 TRBV4-3 . CASSLEKANQPQHF TGCGCCAGCAGCCTCGAGAAGGCGAATCAGCCCCAGCATTTT
. TRBJ2-5 TRBV7-8 TRBD2 CASSPTGTSGKGTQYF TGTGCCAGCAGCCCGACCGGGACTAGCGGGAAGGGGACCCAGTACTTC
. TRBJ2-1 TRBV28 . CASSSRGYNEQFF TGTGCCAGCAGCTCGCGGGGTTACAATGAGCAGTTCTTC
. TRBJ2-7 TRBV25-1 TRBD1 CASSEPGTGGHEQYF TGTGCCAGCAGTGAACCCGGGACAGGGGGACACGAGCAGTACTTC
. TRBJ2-3 TRBV6-5 . CASNSQQGPDTQYF TGTGCCAGCAACTCCCAGCAGGGCCCAGATACGCAGTATTTT
. TRBJ2-1 TRBV5-1 TRBD2 CASSLFLGGRGYNEQFF TGCGCCAGCAGCTTGTTTTTAGGCGGGAGAGGTTACAATGAGCAGTTCTTC
. TRBJ1-3 TRBV4-1 TRBD1 CASSQDGTGRMDTIYF TGCGCCAGCAGCCAAGATGGGACAGGCCGGATGGACACCATATATTTT
few TRBJ2-7 TRBV15 . CATSFGRSSYEQYF TGTGCCACCAGCTTCGGACGGAGCTCCTACGAGCAGTACTTC
few TRBJ2-3 TRBV7-9 TRBD2 CASSEIMGGSIPDTQYF TGTGCCAGCAGCGAGATTATGGGCGGGAGTATCCCAGATACGCAGTATTTT
once TRBJ2-1 TRBV7-9 TRBD2 CASSRLAGASSYNEQFF TGTGCCAGCAGCCGACTAGCGGGAGCTTCCTCCTACAATGAGCAGTTCTTC
. TRBJ2-6 TRBV4-1 TRBD1 CSSSQEAPTTGIRSGANVLTF TGCTCCAGCAGCCAAGAGGCCCCAACGACAGGGATTCGCTCTGGGGCCAACGTCCTGACTTTC
few TRBJ2-6 TRBV4-3 . CASSQRRGDSGANVLTF TGCGCCAGCAGCCAACGGCGCGGGGACTCTGGGGCCAACGTCCTGACTTTC
. TRBJ2-7 TRBV7-9 . CASSLRRGEQYF TGTGCCAGCAGCTTACGTCGGGGAGAGCAGTACTTC
. TRBJ2-7 TRBV5-4 . CASSRTSSTYEQYF TGTGCCAGCAGCCGGACCTCAAGTACCTACGAGCAGTACTTC
. TRBJ2-3 TRBV5-4 . CASSLDGTADTQYF TGTGCCAGCAGCTTGGACGGAACGGCAGATACGCAGTATTTT
few TRBJ2-1 TRBV4-1 . CASSQPLDRNNEQFF TGCGCCAGCAGCCAACCCCTCGACAGGAACAATGAGCAGTTCTTC
. TRBJ1-2 TRBV20-1 . CSATFGGYTF TGCAGTGCCACATTCGGAGGCTACACCTTC
few TRBJ2-1 TRBV27 TRBD1 CASSLASGTGSNEQFF TGTGCCAGCAGTTTAGCGTCTGGGACAGGCAGCAATGAGCAGTTCTTC
once TRBJ2-5 TRBV5-8 . CASSFGDRETQYF TGTGCCAGCAGCTTTGGGGACCGGGAGACCCAGTACTTC
few TRBJ2-7 TRBV27 TRBD2 CASSLLGTSGRYEQYF TGTGCCAGCAGTTTATTAGGGACTAGCGGGAGGTACGAGCAGTACTTC
. TRBJ1-5 TRBV6-5 . CASSRDKNQPQHF TGTGCCAGCAGTAGGGATAAAAATCAGCCCCAGCATTTT
. TRBJ2-1 TRBV18 . CASSPQTGAYNEQFF TGTGCCAGCTCACCCCAGACAGGCGCCTACAATGAGCAGTTCTTC
once TRBJ2-6 TRBV7-2 TRBD2 CASSLASGRSGANVLTF TGTGCCAGCAGCTTAGCTAGCGGGAGGTCTGGGGCCAACGTCCTGACTTTC
. TRBJ2-1 TRBV5-1 TRBD1 CASSPGQVNNEQFF TGCGCCAGCAGCCCAGGACAGGTTAACAATGAGCAGTTCTTC
. TRBJ2-7 TRBV29-1 TRBD2 CSAGTRNTEQYF TGCAGCGCCGGGACTAGGAACACCGAGCAGTACTTC
. TRBJ1-5 TRBV19 . CASSIPWQPQHF TGTGCCAGTAGTATTCCATGGCAGCCCCAGCATTTT
few TRBJ2-1 TRBV29-1 TRBD2 CSGGGPSDNEQFF TGCAGCGGCGGGGGACCGAGTGACAATGAGCAGTTCTTC